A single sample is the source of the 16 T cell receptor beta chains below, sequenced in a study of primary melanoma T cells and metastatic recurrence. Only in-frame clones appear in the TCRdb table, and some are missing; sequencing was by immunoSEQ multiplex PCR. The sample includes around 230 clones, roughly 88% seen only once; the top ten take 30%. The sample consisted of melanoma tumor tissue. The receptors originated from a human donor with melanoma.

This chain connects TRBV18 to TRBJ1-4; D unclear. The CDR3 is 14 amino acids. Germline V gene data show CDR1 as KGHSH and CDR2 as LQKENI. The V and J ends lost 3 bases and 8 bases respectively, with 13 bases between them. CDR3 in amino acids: CASSPNYWEEKLFF. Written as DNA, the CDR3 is TGTGCCAGCTCACCGAATTATTGGGAAGAAAAACTGTTTTTT.

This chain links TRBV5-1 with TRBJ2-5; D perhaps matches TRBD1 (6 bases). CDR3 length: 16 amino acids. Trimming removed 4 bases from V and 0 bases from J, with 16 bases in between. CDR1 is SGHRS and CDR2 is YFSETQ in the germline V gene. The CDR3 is CASSPDRDKYQETQYF. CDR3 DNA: TGCGCCAGCAGCCCGGACCGGGACAAGTACCAAGAGACCCAGTACTTC. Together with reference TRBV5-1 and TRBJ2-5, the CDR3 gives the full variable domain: KAGVTQTPRYLIKTRGQQVTLSCSPISGHRSVSWYQQTPGQGLQFLFEYFSETQRNKGNFPGRFSGRQFSNSRSEMNVSTLELGDSALYLCASSPDRDKYQETQYFGPGTRLLVL.

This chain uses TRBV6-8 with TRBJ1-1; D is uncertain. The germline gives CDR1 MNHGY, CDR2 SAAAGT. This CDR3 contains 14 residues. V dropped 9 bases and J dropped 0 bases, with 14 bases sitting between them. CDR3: CASGRHSMNTEAFF. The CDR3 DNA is TGTGCCAGTGGAAGGCACTCCATGAACACTGAAGCTTTCTTT.

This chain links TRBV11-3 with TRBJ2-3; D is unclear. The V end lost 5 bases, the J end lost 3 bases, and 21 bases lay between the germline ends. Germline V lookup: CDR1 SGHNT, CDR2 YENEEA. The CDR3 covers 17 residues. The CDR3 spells CASSARRTEMNTDTQYF. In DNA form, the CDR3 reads TGTGCCAGCAGCGCCAGAAGAACAGAGATGAATACAGATACGCAGTATTTT.

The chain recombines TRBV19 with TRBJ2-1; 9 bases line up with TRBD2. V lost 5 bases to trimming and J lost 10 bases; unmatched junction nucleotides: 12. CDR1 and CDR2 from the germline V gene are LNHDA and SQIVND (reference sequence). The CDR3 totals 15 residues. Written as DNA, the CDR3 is TGTGCCAGTAGTCTCAGCGGGGGGAGCTCCGGAGAGCAGTTCTTC. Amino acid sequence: CASSLSGGSSGEQFF.

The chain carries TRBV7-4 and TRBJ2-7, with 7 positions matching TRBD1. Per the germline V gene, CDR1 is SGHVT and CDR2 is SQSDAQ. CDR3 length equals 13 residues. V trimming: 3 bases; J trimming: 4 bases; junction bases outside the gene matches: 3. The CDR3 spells CASSFTGVYEQYF. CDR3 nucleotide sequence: TGTGCCAGCAGCTTTACAGGGGTGTACGAGCAGTACTTC.

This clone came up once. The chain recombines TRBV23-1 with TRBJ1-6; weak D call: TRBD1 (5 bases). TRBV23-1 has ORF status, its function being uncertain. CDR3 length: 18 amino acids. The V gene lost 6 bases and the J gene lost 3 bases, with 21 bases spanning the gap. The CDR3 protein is CASSNSLAGGSYNSPLHF. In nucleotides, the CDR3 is TGCGCCAGCAGCAACTCCCTGGCGGGGGGTAGCTATAATTCACCCCTCCACTTT.

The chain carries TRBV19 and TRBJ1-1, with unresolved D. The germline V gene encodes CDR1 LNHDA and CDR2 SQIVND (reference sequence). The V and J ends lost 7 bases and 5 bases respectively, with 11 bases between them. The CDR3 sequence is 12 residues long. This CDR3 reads CASKWGNTEAFF. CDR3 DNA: TGTGCCAGTAAGTGGGGAAATACTGAAGCTTTCTTT.

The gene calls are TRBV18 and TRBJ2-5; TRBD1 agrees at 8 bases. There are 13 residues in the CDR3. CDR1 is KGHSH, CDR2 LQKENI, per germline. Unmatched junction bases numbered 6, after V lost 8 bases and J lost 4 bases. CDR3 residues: CASRRTGRETQYF. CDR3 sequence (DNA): TGTGCCAGCCGAAGGACAGGGCGAGAGACCCAGTACTTC. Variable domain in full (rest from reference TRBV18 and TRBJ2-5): NAGVMQNPRHLVRRRGQEARLRCSPMKGHSHVYWYRQLPEEGLKFMVYLQKENIIDESGMPKERFSAEFPKEGPSILRIQQVVRGDSAAYFCASRRTGRETQYFGPGTRLLVL.

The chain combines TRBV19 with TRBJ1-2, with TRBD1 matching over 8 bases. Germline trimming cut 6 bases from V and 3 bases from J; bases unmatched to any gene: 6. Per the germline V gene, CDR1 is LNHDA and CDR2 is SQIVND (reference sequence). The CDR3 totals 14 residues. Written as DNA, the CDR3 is TGTGCCAGTAGAGGGACAGGCTCTGACTATGGCTACACCTTC. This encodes CASRGTGSDYGYTF.

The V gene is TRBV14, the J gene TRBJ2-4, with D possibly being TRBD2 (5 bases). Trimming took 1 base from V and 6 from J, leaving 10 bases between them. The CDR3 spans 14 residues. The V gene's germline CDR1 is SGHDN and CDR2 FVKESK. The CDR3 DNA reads TGTGCCAGCAGCCAAGCGGGGTTGGGAAACATTCAGTACTTC. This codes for CASSQAGLGNIQYF.

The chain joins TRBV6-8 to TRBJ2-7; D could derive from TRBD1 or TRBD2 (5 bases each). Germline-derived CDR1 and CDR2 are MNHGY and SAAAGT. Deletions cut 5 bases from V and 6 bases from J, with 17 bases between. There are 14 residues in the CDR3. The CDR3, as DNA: TGTGCCAGCAGTCACCTCAGGGACCTGATCGAGCAGTACTTC. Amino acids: CASSHLRDLIEQYF.

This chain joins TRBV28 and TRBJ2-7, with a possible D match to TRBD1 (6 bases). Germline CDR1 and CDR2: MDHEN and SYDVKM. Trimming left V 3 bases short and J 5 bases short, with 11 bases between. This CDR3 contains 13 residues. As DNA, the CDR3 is TGTGCCAGCAGTTTCGCAGGGGACCACGAGCAGTACTTC. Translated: CASSFAGDHEQYF. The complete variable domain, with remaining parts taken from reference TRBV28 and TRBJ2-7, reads DVKVTQSSRYLVKRTGEKVFLECVQDMDHENMFWYRQDPGLGLRLIYFSYDVKMKEKGDIPEGYSVSREKKERFSLILESASTNQTSMYLCASSFAGDHEQYFGPGTRLTVT.

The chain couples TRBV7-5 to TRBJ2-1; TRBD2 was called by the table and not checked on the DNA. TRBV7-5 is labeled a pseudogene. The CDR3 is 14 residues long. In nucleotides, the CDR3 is TGTGCCAGCAGCCAGGCGGGTTCCTACAATGAGCAGTTCTTC. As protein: CASSQAGSYNEQFF.

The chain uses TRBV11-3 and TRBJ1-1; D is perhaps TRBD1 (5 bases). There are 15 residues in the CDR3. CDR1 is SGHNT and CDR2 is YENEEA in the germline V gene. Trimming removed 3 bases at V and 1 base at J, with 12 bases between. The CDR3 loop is CASSLGDDRNTEAFF. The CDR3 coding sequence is TGTGCCAGCAGCTTGGGGGATGATAGGAACACTGAAGCTTTCTTT.

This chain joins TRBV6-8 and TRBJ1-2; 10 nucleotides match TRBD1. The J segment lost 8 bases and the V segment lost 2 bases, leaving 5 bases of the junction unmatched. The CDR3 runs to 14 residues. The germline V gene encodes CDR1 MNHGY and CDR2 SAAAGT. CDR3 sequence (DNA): TGTGCCAGCAGTTACCCGGGACAGGGGTACGGCTACACCTTC. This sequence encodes CASSYPGQGYGYTF.